This entry lists 19 T cell receptor beta chains sequenced from one sample in a study of blood T cell repertoires in COVID-19. Method: immunoSEQ multiplex PCR; TCRdb's copy keeps in-frame clones and lacks some. The table includes 150,000 or so clones, about 79% detected once. Sample: peripheral blood. Every receptor here comes from a woman aged 55-70 years with acute or convalescent COVID-19.

This clone was counted between two and nine times. J is TRBJ1-5 and V is TRBV18, with D possibly TRBD1 on 5 matching bases. Trimming removed 2 bases from V and 4 bases from J, with 18 bases in between. This CDR3 has 17 residues. Germline V CDR1 and CDR2: KGHSH, LQKENI. The CDR3 sequence is CASSPDFVGGMNQPQHF. The CDR3 bases are TGTGCCAGCTCACCAGATTTTGTGGGGGGAATGAATCAGCCCCAGCATTTT.

This clone came up once. The rearrangement links TRBV6-5 to TRBJ1-2; possibly TRBD1 for D (6 bases). Per germline, CDR1 MNHEY and CDR2 SVGAGI. V shed 6 bases and J shed 6 bases, with 11 bases lying between them. The CDR3 loop spans 12 amino acids. The CDR3 sequence is CASRNRENGYTF. The CDR3 DNA follows: TGTGCCAGCAGAAACAGGGAGAATGGCTACACCTTC.

The chain recombines TRBV29-1 with TRBJ2-1; TRBD1 might be the D (6 bases). The CDR3 spans 13 residues. Germline V gene lookup returns CDR1 SQVTM and CDR2 ANQGSEA. Trimming cost V 7 bases and J 8 bases, with 18 bases left between them. The CDR3 nucleotides are TGCAGCGGCACCGGACAGACCTCCCATGAGCAGTTCTTC. Encoded protein: CSGTGQTSHEQFF.

This chain links TRBV21-1 with TRBJ2-7; the table's D call TRBD1 went unverified against the DNA. TRBV21-1 is a pseudogene. The CDR3 loop spans 17 amino acids. CDR3 amino acids: CASSNLELPGQDYEQYV. The CDR3 DNA follows: TGTGCCAGCAGCAACTTAGAGCTACCGGGACAGGACTACGAGCAGTACGTC.

The chain carries TRBV30 and TRBJ1-6, with D possibly matching TRBD1 (5 bases). The ends were cut back, 2 bases at V and 7 bases at J, with 9 bases in the middle. The CDR3 runs to 13 residues. Germline V gene sequence: CDR1 GTSNPN, CDR2 SVGIG (reference sequence). The CDR3 coding sequence is TGTGCCTGGAGTACGCAGGGAAATTCACCCCTCCACTTT. Protein product: CAWSTQGNSPLHF.

The J gene is TRBJ2-2, the V gene TRBV27, with TRBD1 matching over 7 bases. The V and J ends lost 7 bases and 5 bases, in that order; junction bases with no gene match: 13. CDR1 and CDR2 from the germline V gene are MNHEY and SMNVEV (reference sequence). This CDR3 is 16 amino acids long. CDR3 sequence (DNA): TGTGCCAGCACCTTGGGTCCTTCCAGGGGGACCGGGGAGCTGTTTTTT. This translates into CASTLGPSRGTGELFF.

The chain uses TRBV5-1 and TRBJ1-2; 8 bases are a match to TRBD1. Trimming removed 3 bases from V and 6 bases from J; junction bases left unmatched: 7. In germline, CDR1 is SGHRS, CDR2 YFSETQ. This CDR3 spans 14 amino acids. The CDR3 coding sequence is TGCGCCAGCAGCTACGGACAGGGTGAGGATGGCTACACCTTC. It encodes CASSYGQGEDGYTF.

The chain recombines TRBV6-8 with TRBJ1-1; perhaps TRBD1 as D (5 bases). Germline V gene data show CDR1 as MNHGY and CDR2 as SAAAGT. This CDR3 region has 16 residues. Trimming cost V 6 bases and J 0 bases, with 17 bases left between them. The CDR3 region is CASRRIRDSMNTEAFF. In DNA, the CDR3 is TGTGCCAGCAGACGTATCAGGGATTCCATGAACACTGAAGCTTTCTTT.

This chain joins TRBV7-3 and TRBJ1-6, with D possibly being TRBD1 (5 bases). CDR3 length equals 14 residues. V lost 2 bases, J lost 8 bases, and 10 bases lay in between. The germline V gene has CDR1 SGHTA and CDR2 FQGTGA. The CDR3 sequence is CASSLGGVDSPLHF. The DNA of the CDR3 is TGTGCCAGCAGCTTAGGGGGGGTCGATTCACCCCTCCACTTT.

The CDR3 DNA reads as TGTGCCAGCATTTTCGGACAGGGGAACTATGGCTACACCTTC. It translates to CASIFGQGNYGYTF. The chain uses TRBV28 and TRBJ1-2, with 9 bases matching TRBD1. The CDR3 extends over 14 amino acids. Unmatched junction bases numbered 5, after V lost 7 bases and J lost 2 bases. The germline CDR1 and CDR2 sequences are MDHEN and SYDVKM.

J is TRBJ1-2 and V is TRBV10-3; 7 bases are shared with TRBD1. CDR3 length: 19 amino acids. CDR1 is ENHRY and CDR2 is SYGVKD in the germline V gene. V shed 7 bases and J 4 bases; nucleotides not matched to a gene: 24. In DNA, the CDR3 is TGTGCCATCACCGCGAAGTCGATTCTGACAGGGCCCGCCGTCTATGGCTACACCTTC. Amino acids: CAITAKSILTGPAVYGYTF.

The V and J genes are TRBV6-5 and TRBJ1-2; D is uncertain. The CDR3 consists of 14 residues. Germline CDR1 MNHEY, CDR2 SVGAGI. Trimming cost V 2 bases and J 4 bases, with 11 bases left between them. The CDR3 here is CASSYTSDIYGYTF. Written as DNA, the CDR3 is TGTGCCAGCAGTTACACATCCGATATCTATGGCTACACCTTC.

The chain is built from TRBV25-1 and TRBJ1-1; D may be TRBD1 (6 bases). Per germline, CDR1 MGHDK and CDR2 SYGVNS. The CDR3 is 12 amino acids. The V end was cut by 2 bases, the J end by 10 bases, with 11 bases between. CDR3: CASSEIRGGAFF. The CDR3 DNA follows: TGTGCCAGCAGTGAAATCAGGGGTGGAGCTTTCTTT.

The chain is built from TRBV15 and TRBJ2-5; 8 nucleotides align to TRBD2. The CDR3 consists of 16 residues. Germline V gives CDR1 LNHNV, CDR2 YYDKDF (reference sequence). With V trimmed by 2 bases and J by 0 bases, 5 bases remained unmatched. The CDR3, as DNA: TGTGCCACCAGCAGATTCGGGGGGGGCAACCAAGAGACCCAGTACTTC. Translation gives CATSRFGGGNQETQYF.

This clone was picked up a small number of times. The V call is TRBV10-2, the J call TRBJ1-1; 11 nucleotides match TRBD1. With 7 bases clipped from V and 6 bases from J, the junction kept 7 bases outside the gene matches. This CDR3 is built from 14 residues. Germline CDR1 reads WSHSY; CDR2 reads SAAADI. For the CDR3, the DNA is TGCGCCAGCAACCCGGGACAGGGGGTTCCTGAAGCTTTCTTT. Protein: CASNPGQGVPEAFF.

The chain uses TRBV28 and TRBJ2-7, with 10 bases fitting TRBD2. Germline trimming cut 7 bases from V and 2 bases from J; bases unmatched to any gene: 5. There are 14 residues in the CDR3. Germline V lookup: CDR1 MDHEN, CDR2 SYDVKM. CDR3 protein: CASTSSGGAYEQYF. For the CDR3, the DNA is TGTGCCAGCACCTCAAGCGGGGGGGCCTACGAGCAGTACTTC.

This sequence joins TRBV10-3 and TRBJ1-1, with unresolved D. Germline V lookup: CDR1 ENHRY, CDR2 SYGVKD. V was trimmed by 4 bases and J by 1 base, leaving 7 bases between them. The CDR3 runs to 13 residues. CDR3 amino acids: CAISVTENTEAFF. The CDR3 DNA reads as TGTGCCATCAGTGTCACAGAGAACACTGAAGCTTTCTTT.

The chain combines TRBV19 with TRBJ1-3; D remains ambiguous. V was clipped by 5 bases and J by 3 bases, with 14 bases between them. CDR3 length: 15 residues. Germline V gene lookup returns CDR1 LNHDA and CDR2 SQIVND (reference sequence). DNA for the CDR3: TGTGCCAGTAGTGATCGGGTATCGTATGGAAACACCATATATTTT. This codes for CASSDRVSYGNTIYF.

This sequence joins TRBV2 and TRBJ2-3, with D possibly TRBD1 on 6 matching bases. Trimming left V 6 bases short and J 4 bases short, with 11 bases between. The CDR3 has 13 residues. CDR1 and CDR2 (germline): SNHLY, FYNNEI. The CDR3: CASRGAVADTQYF. CDR3 nucleotide sequence: TGTGCCAGCAGGGGGGCGGTCGCAGATACGCAGTATTTT.